One sample yielded the 30 T cell receptor beta chains listed below, sequenced in a study of shared clonotypes between healthy human individuals. TCRdb keeps only in-frame clones here, not all; method: immunoSEQ multiplex PCR. The sample includes 2,100,000 or so clones, around 95% of them seen just once. The specimen sequenced was naive CD4+ T cells sorted from blood. The subset: CD45RA+ positively selected. The receptor source for this set is a man younger than 35 in good health.

This clone has a single count. Other DNA sequences within the sample encode an identical CDR3. This chain joins TRBV7-9 and TRBJ2-3, with D hard to call. Germline CDR1 is SEHNR and CDR2 is FQNEAQ (reference sequence). The ends were cut back, 5 bases at V and 4 bases at J, with 4 bases in the middle. This CDR3 is 11 amino acids long. CDR3: CASSQSDTQYF. Here the CDR3 DNA reads TGTGCCAGCAGCCAGTCAGATACGCAGTATTTT.

The J gene is TRBJ2-4, the V gene TRBV28; no firm D call. Looked up from germline, CDR1 is MDHEN and CDR2 is SYDVKM. Trimming took off 5 bases at V and 0 bases at J, with 11 bases between the two ends. The CDR3 is 15 amino acids. The CDR3, as DNA: TGTGCCAGCAGTCGGAACCAGGTAGCCAAAAACATTCAGTACTTC. It specifies CASSRNQVAKNIQYF.

The chain employs TRBV4-3 and TRBJ1-2; D is possibly TRBD1 (6 bases). This CDR3 is 16 amino acids long. Germline V gene lookup returns CDR1 LGHNA and CDR2 YSLEER. Trimming stripped 0 bases from V and 4 bases from J, with 15 bases between. The CDR3, as DNA: TGCGCCAGCAGCCAAGAACAGGGTAACTCCCCCTATGGCTACACCTTC. As protein: CASSQEQGNSPYGYTF.

In regard to this clone: The identical CDR3 is also encoded by other nucleotide sequences in the sample. The chain is built from TRBV20-1 and TRBJ2-5; D uncertain. There are 11 residues in the CDR3. Per the germline V gene, CDR1 is DFQATT and CDR2 is SNEGSKA (reference sequence). Deletions cut 4 bases from V and 1 base from J, with 4 bases between. CDR3 protein: CSATRQETQYF. CDR3 nucleotide sequence: TGCAGTGCTACCCGCCAAGAGACCCAGTACTTC.

The sample holds a few counts of this clone. The chain combines TRBV5-1 with TRBJ1-3; possible D gene TRBD1, 6 bases. CDR1 is SGHRS and CDR2 is YFSETQ in the germline V gene. Trimming stripped 3 bases from V and 2 bases from J, with 9 bases between. The CDR3 covers 14 residues. The CDR3 bases are TGCGCCAGCAGCTCGGACAGCCCTGGAAACACCATATATTTT. This gives the protein CASSSDSPGNTIYF.

V is TRBV5-1 and J is TRBJ1-3; D gene unclear. The V gene's germline CDR1 is SGHRS and CDR2 YFSETQ. Trimming shortened V by 4 bases and J by 0 bases, and 14 bases separated the two germline ends. The CDR3 loop spans 16 amino acids. Here the CDR3 DNA reads TGCGCCAGCAGCAAAATGTCCACGGCCTCTGGAAACACCATATATTTT. This translates into CASSKMSTASGNTIYF. Variable domain in full (rest from reference TRBV5-1 and TRBJ1-3): KAGVTQTPRYLIKTRGQQVTLSCSPISGHRSVSWYQQTPGQGLQFLFEYFSETQRNKGNFPGRFSGRQFSNSRSEMNVSTLELGDSALYLCASSKMSTASGNTIYFGEGSWLTVV.

The chain is built from TRBV9 and TRBJ2-7; tentatively, D is TRBD1 or TRBD2 (5 bases each). From germline, CDR1 is SGDLS and CDR2 YYNGEE. V was clipped by 4 bases and J by 5 bases, with 13 bases between them. The CDR3 loop spans 13 amino acids. The CDR3 region is CASSLDEGHEQYF. Written as DNA, the CDR3 is TGTGCCAGCAGCCTGGACGAGGGGCACGAGCAGTACTTC.

J is TRBJ1-2 and V is TRBV4-1; TRBD1 is a possible D gene (5 bases). The CDR3 totals 15 residues. The V gene's germline CDR1 is MGHRA and CDR2 YSYEKL. The V end was cut by 3 bases, the J end by 5 bases, with 16 bases between. The CDR3 loop is CASSHSFGTEYGYTF. CDR3 bases: TGCGCCAGCAGCCATTCCTTCGGGACGGAATATGGCTACACCTTC.

The chain links TRBV25-1 to TRBJ2-7; the D call may be TRBD1 or TRBD2 (5 bases each). The CDR3 sequence is 12 residues long. The V and J ends lost 9 bases and 0 bases respectively, with 9 bases between them. The germline V gene has CDR1 MGHDK and CDR2 SYGVNS. The CDR3 here is CASRDDSYEQYF. CDR3 coding DNA: TGTGCCAGTAGGGACGACTCCTACGAGCAGTACTTC.

The chain is built from TRBV7-9 and TRBJ1-2; D may be TRBD1 (5 bases). V lost 5 bases and J 4 bases, leaving 11 bases between the germline ends. There are 13 residues in the CDR3. CDR1 is SEHNR and CDR2 is FQNEAQ in the germline V gene (reference sequence). The CDR3 loop reads CASSTGRSYGYTF. The CDR3 coding sequence is TGTGCCAGCAGCACGGGACGGTCCTATGGCTACACCTTC.

The chain joins TRBV14 to TRBJ2-7; possible D gene TRBD2, 6 bases. The CDR3 spans 17 residues. From germline, CDR1 is SGHDN and CDR2 FVKESK. Trimming shortened V by 0 bases and J by 3 bases, and 18 bases separated the two germline ends. CDR3 in amino acids: CASSQDYRIGSGYEQYF. CDR3 DNA: TGTGCCAGCAGCCAAGATTATAGGATCGGGAGCGGCTACGAGCAGTACTTC.

V is TRBV19 and J is TRBJ2-1, with TRBD1 matching 11 bases. There are 16 residues in the CDR3. Trimming at V came to 5 bases and at J to 8 bases, leaving 11 bases not matched to a gene. The V gene's germline CDR1 is LNHDA and CDR2 SQIVND (reference sequence). The CDR3 nucleotides are TGTGCCAGTAGTGCTAAGGACAGGGGGCGCCCCCATGAGCAGTTCTTC. It yields the protein CASSAKDRGRPHEQFF.

The chain carries TRBV7-8 and TRBJ2-5; 9 bases map to TRBD2. The CDR3 contains 19 residues. CDR1 is SGHVS, CDR2 FQNEAQ, per germline. Trimming removed 2 bases from V and 3 bases from J; junction bases left unmatched: 16. This chain's CDR3 is CASSLFQGLAGPWEETQYF. In nucleotides, the CDR3 is TGTGCCAGCAGCTTATTTCAGGGGCTAGCGGGACCCTGGGAAGAGACCCAGTACTTC.

V usage is TRBV6-1 and J usage is TRBJ2-1; 7 nucleotides agree with TRBD2. The CDR3 consists of 15 residues. V shed 8 bases and J 4 bases; nucleotides not matched to a gene: 11. Looked up from germline, CDR1 is MNHNS and CDR2 is SASEGT. The chain's CDR3 is CASRPIGGGYNEQFF. In DNA form, the CDR3 reads TGTGCCAGCCGTCCGATCGGGGGAGGGTACAATGAGCAGTTCTTC.

The V and J genes are TRBV7-9 and TRBJ2-3; TRBD2 agrees at 9 bases. Looked up from germline, CDR1 is SEHNR and CDR2 is FQNEAQ (reference sequence). The CDR3 is 16 residues long. V shed 5 bases and J 5 bases; nucleotides not matched to a gene: 11. DNA of the CDR3: TGTGCCAGCAGCCCCCCTCCGGGTAGCGGGAGAGATACGCAGTATTTT. This sequence encodes CASSPPPGSGRDTQYF.

The chain is built from TRBV29-1 and TRBJ2-5; D gene unclear. Germline loops: CDR1 SQVTM, CDR2 ANQGSEA. Trimming took 6 bases from V and 13 from J, leaving 9 bases between them. This CDR3 has 8 residues. CDR3: CSVFGPYF. The CDR3 DNA is TGCAGCGTCTTTGGTCCGTACTTC.

The chain is built from TRBV10-3 and TRBJ1-3; TRBD1 matches 9 bases. V dropped 0 bases and J dropped 7; count of bases not matched to a gene: 4. The CDR3 extends over 15 amino acids. Germline V gene data show CDR1 as ENHRY and CDR2 as SYGVKD. The DNA for the CDR3 is TGTGCCATCAGTGAGTCGGGGACAGGGACCAACACCATATATTTT. The encoded protein is CAISESGTGTNTIYF.

The chain recombines TRBV4-1 with TRBJ1-6; no clear D gene. Between the trimmed V and J ends, which lost 0 bases and 10 bases, there was a span of 4 bases. CDR3 length: 12 residues. Germline V CDR1 and CDR2: MGHRA, YSYEKL. DNA for the CDR3: TGCGCCAGCAGCCAAGATATCTCACCCCTCCACTTT. Its protein product is CASSQDISPLHF.

The chain is built from TRBV5-1 and TRBJ2-7; 9 nucleotides line up with TRBD1. The CDR3 totals 14 residues. The junction had 4 bases not matched to a gene; V was cut back by 2 bases and J by 4 bases. The V gene's germline CDR1 is SGHRS and CDR2 YFSETQ. The CDR3 spells CASSLPTGGYEQYF. The CDR3 bases are TGCGCCAGCAGCTTACCGACAGGGGGATACGAGCAGTACTTC.

This clone was observed once. This chain links TRBV10-3 with TRBJ2-1, with 9 bases identical to TRBD2. V dropped 2 bases and J dropped 11; count of bases not matched to a gene: 16. CDR1 ENHRY and CDR2 SYGVKD come from the germline V gene. The CDR3 extends over 17 amino acids. The CDR3 protein is CAISEPRGGGREVQQFF. Here the CDR3 DNA reads TGTGCCATCAGTGAGCCCCGGGGGGGCGGGAGGGAGGTCCAGCAGTTCTTC.

The chain combines TRBV10-3 with TRBJ1-1; 7 nucleotides agree with TRBD1. Trimming at V came to 10 bases and at J to 6 bases, leaving 17 bases not matched to a gene. The CDR3 loop spans 15 amino acids. Germline V gene lookup returns CDR1 ENHRY and CDR2 SYGVKD. The CDR3 is CATRGVGGAVAEAFF. The CDR3 DNA reads TGTGCCACCAGGGGGGTAGGAGGAGCCGTGGCTGAAGCTTTCTTT.

The genes are TRBV5-1 and TRBJ1-1; D is unclear. Germline CDR1 and CDR2: SGHRS and YFSETQ. V lost 1 base and J 6 bases, leaving 16 bases between the germline ends. The CDR3 is made up of 15 amino acids. As DNA, the CDR3 is TGCGCCAGCAGCTTGTCTTTCACGGGAAATCCTGAAGCTTTCTTT. Its translation: CASSLSFTGNPEAFF.

This chain joins TRBV5-1 and TRBJ1-3; D might be TRBD1 (5 bases). Per germline, CDR1 SGHRS and CDR2 YFSETQ. The CDR3 is 15 residues long. Trimming took off 3 bases at V and 4 bases at J, with 14 bases between the two ends. Written as DNA, the CDR3 is TGCGCCAGCAGCTCGACGCCCGGGGGAGGAAACACCATATATTTT. It encodes CASSSTPGGGNTIYF.

With regard to this clone: The junction shows a germline mismatch at one end, possibly a read error. V is TRBV30 and J is TRBJ2-2; TRBD2 is a possible D gene (6 bases). This CDR3 region has 16 residues. Per germline, CDR1 GTSNPN and CDR2 SVGIG (reference sequence). DNA of the CDR3: TGTACCTGGAGTGTACAACTAGCAGGTCGGACCGGGGAGCTGTTTTTT. It is translated as CTWSVQLAGRTGELFF.

The chain has TRBV18 and TRBJ2-3, with D perhaps matching TRBD2 (7 bases). In germline, CDR1 is KGHSH, CDR2 LQKENI. V gave up 3 bases and J gave up 4 bases, with 14 bases separating them. The CDR3 runs to 15 residues. DNA of the CDR3: TGTGCCAGCTCACCGGTGGGGGGGCCCTCAGATACGCAGTATTTT. This sequence encodes CASSPVGGPSDTQYF.

The gene calls are TRBV5-1 and TRBJ1-1; 8 bases fit TRBD1. CDR3 length equals 16 residues. CDR1 and CDR2 (germline): SGHRS, YFSETQ. V lost 1 base and J lost 1; bases outside the gene matches: 6. The CDR3 region is CASSLWGQDPNTEAFF. CDR3 coding DNA: TGCGCCAGCAGCTTGTGGGGACAGGACCCGAACACTGAAGCTTTCTTT.

DNA of the CDR3: TGTGCCAAAGGGACGCCAAACTCCTACGAGCAGTACTTC. Encoded protein: CAKGTPNSYEQYF. The rearrangement joins TRBV30 to TRBJ2-7; TRBD1 or TRBD2 may be the D gene (5 bases each). Trimming left V 8 bases short and J 0 bases short, with 14 bases between. CDR1 GTSNPN and CDR2 SVGIG come from the germline V gene (reference sequence). The CDR3 contains 13 residues.

The chain joins TRBV5-1 to TRBJ1-2; a weak D match, TRBD1 (5 bases). From germline, CDR1 is SGHRS and CDR2 YFSETQ. CDR3 length: 15 residues. Trimming cost V 2 bases and J 4 bases, with 15 bases left between them. CDR3 in amino acids: CASSFDGTAPYGYTF. DNA for the CDR3: TGCGCCAGCAGCTTCGACGGGACCGCCCCCTATGGCTACACCTTC.

The chain recombines TRBV27 with TRBJ2-1, with 13 bases aligning to TRBD2. V trimming: 6 bases; J trimming: 1 base; junction bases outside the gene matches: 15. Germline values: CDR1 MNHEY, CDR2 SMNVEV (reference sequence). This CDR3 is built from 20 residues. The CDR3 sequence is CASRGGVTSGRTISYNEQFF. The CDR3 DNA is TGTGCCAGCAGGGGTGGGGTGACTAGCGGGAGGACGATTTCCTACAATGAGCAGTTCTTC.

The gene calls are TRBV19 and TRBJ1-1, with D unclear. The ends were cut back, 5 bases at V and 0 bases at J, with 10 bases in the middle. The CDR3 contains 14 residues. The germline gives CDR1 LNHDA, CDR2 SQIVND (reference sequence). In DNA form, the CDR3 reads TGTGCCAGTAGTTACAGAAACATGAACACTGAAGCTTTCTTT. Translated, it gives CASSYRNMNTEAFF.